This TCR beta chain was sequenced during a study of PD-L1 blockade in urothelial cancer. About the research overall: Male sex and bladder-origin urothelial cancer characterized about 90% of the roughly 29 patients.

Germline values: CDR1 MNHEY, CDR2 SVGAGI. V lost 5 bases and J 2 bases, leaving 13 bases between the germline ends. This CDR3 comprises 15 residues. TCRdb's copy holds only in-frame clones and misses some; the assay was immunoSEQ multiplex PCR. The data contain some 120,000 clones, roughly 88% of them singletons. Time point given: peripheral blood 6 weeks after treatment start. Source: PBMCs, taken around atezolizumab (anti-PD-L1) treatment. The rearrangement joins TRBV6-5 to TRBJ1-5; D not resolved. This TCR derives from a man aged 45-65 years with urothelial cancer. CDR3 sequence: CASSPAGRGNQPQHF. The CDR3 region has the DNA TGTGCCAGCAGTCCTGCCGGGAGGGGCAATCAGCCCCAGCATTTT.